The 17 T cell receptor beta chains presented below share a single source sample, sequenced in a study of T cell changes during pregnancy in multiple sclerosis. Measured with immunoSEQ multiplex PCR; TCRdb has only the in-frame clones, and not every one. Seen here are more than 95,000 clones, 85% to 95% observed once, and the top ten hold roughly 0.99%. Sequences were derived from peripheral blood, sampled after pregnancy. The receptors here all came from a female donor with multiple sclerosis, enrolled in a pregnancy study.

This clone was observed a single time. The chain recombines TRBV9 with TRBJ2-1; TRBD2 matches at 7 bases. The CDR3 has 14 amino acids. Losses at the gene ends were 4 bases for V and 5 bases for J; bases not matched to a gene: 6. Germline CDR1 reads SGDLS; CDR2 reads YYNGEE. CDR3 protein: CASSIASGHNEQFF. The CDR3 DNA follows: TGTGCCAGCAGCATCGCTAGCGGACACAATGAGCAGTTCTTC.

V gene TRBV27 combines with J gene TRBJ1-2; 7 positions match TRBD1. The CDR3 runs 15 residues. Per germline, CDR1 MNHEY and CDR2 SMNVEV (reference sequence). V was clipped by 3 bases and J by 6 bases; unmatched bases: 10. The CDR3 nucleotides are TGTGCCAGCAGTTTCGCCGGAACAGGGGTCAATGGCTACACCTTC. It translates to CASSFAGTGVNGYTF.

J is TRBJ1-2 and V is TRBV5-1; the D is unclear. V lost 2 bases and J 1 base, leaving 9 bases between the germline ends. This CDR3 region has 14 residues. Per the germline V gene, CDR1 is SGHRS and CDR2 is YFSETQ. In DNA form, the CDR3 reads TGCGCCAGCAGCTTAACCAACAGTAACTATGGCTACACCTTC. It is translated as CASSLTNSNYGYTF.

This clone was found a few times. The chain employs TRBV28 and TRBJ1-2; D may be TRBD1 (5 bases). The V end was cut by 5 bases, the J end by 5 bases, with 12 bases between. Germline CDR1 and CDR2: MDHEN and SYDVKM. This CDR3 has 13 amino acids. CDR3 coding DNA: TGTGCCAGCAGTCCGGCAGGGATGTATGGCTACACCTTC. Translation: CASSPAGMYGYTF.

Of note for this clone: Sequence at one end of the junction differs from germline and may be a read error. This chain links TRBV7-2 with TRBJ2-7; 13 positions agree with TRBD2. Germline V gene lookup returns CDR1 SGHTA and CDR2 FQGNSA. This CDR3 is 14 amino acids long. The CDR3 loop reads CASSPRPGLAGWDF. CDR3 DNA: TGTGCCAGCAGCCCGCGACCGGGACTAGCGGGGTGGGACTTC.

V usage is TRBV27 and J usage is TRBJ2-1; tentatively, D is TRBD2 (6 bases). CDR1 and CDR2 from the germline V gene are MNHEY and SMNVEV (reference sequence). CDR3 length: 16 residues. V was cut by 1 base and J by 10 bases, with 20 bases left in between. This CDR3 reads CASSLYAYGGSGEQFF. In DNA, the CDR3 is TGTGCCAGCAGTTTATACGCTTACGGGGGATCAGGAGAGCAGTTCTTC.

This rearrangement joins TRBV6-1 to TRBJ1-2; 8 bases are a match to TRBD1. With 6 bases clipped from V and 6 bases from J, the junction kept 9 bases outside the gene matches. Germline values: CDR1 MNHNS, CDR2 SASEGT. The CDR3 is 14 residues long. The CDR3 sequence is CASSLRDRKDGYTF. CDR3 bases: TGTGCCAGCAGCCTCCGGGACAGGAAGGATGGCTACACCTTC.

CDR3 nucleotide sequence: TGCGCCAGCAGCCAAGAGGGGCGGGGTTTATACGAGCAGTACTTC. This sequence encodes CASSQEGRGLYEQYF. The rearrangement links TRBV4-3 to TRBJ2-7; TRBD2 might be the D (6 bases). The CDR3 consists of 15 residues. Trimming stripped 0 bases from V and 4 bases from J, with 13 bases between. CDR1 is LGHNA, CDR2 YSLEER, per germline.

The chain employs TRBV7-9 and TRBJ1-2; TRBD1 matches at 10 bases. From germline, CDR1 is SEHNR and CDR2 FQNEAQ (reference sequence). Trimming at V came to 5 bases and at J to 8 bases, leaving 17 bases not matched to a gene. This CDR3 region has 17 residues. The CDR3 DNA reads as TGTGCCAGCAGCACGGATGACAGGGGGCGGATCGGGCGCGGCTACACCTTC. Its translation: CASSTDDRGRIGRGYTF.

The chain carries TRBV9 and TRBJ2-3; tentative D call: TRBD2 (5 bases). The V end was cut by 0 bases, the J end by 5 bases, with 13 bases between. The CDR3 is 15 amino acids. Germline-derived CDR1 and CDR2 are SGDLS and YYNGEE. In DNA form, the CDR3 reads TGTGCCAGCAGCGTAGCTGAGGGCCGTATAGATACGCAGTATTTT. Amino acid sequence: CASSVAEGRIDTQYF.

The chain uses TRBV25-1 and TRBJ2-3; 10 nucleotides agree with TRBD2. The CDR3 is 16 residues long. The germline V gene has CDR1 MGHDK and CDR2 SYGVNS. With 7 bases clipped from V and 2 bases from J, the junction kept 9 bases outside the gene matches. The chain's CDR3 is CASNPRTSGTTDTQYF. In DNA, the CDR3 is TGTGCCAGCAACCCCCGGACTAGCGGTACCACAGATACGCAGTATTTT.

The chain joins TRBV4-2 to TRBJ2-4, with 7 bases identical to TRBD1. Looked up from germline, CDR1 is LGHNA and CDR2 is YNFKEQ. V trimming: 5 bases; J trimming: 4 bases; junction bases outside the gene matches: 8. The CDR3 has 15 residues. This CDR3 is CASSDRDSEKNIQYF. The CDR3 region has the DNA TGTGCCAGCAGCGACCGGGACAGCGAAAAAAACATTCAGTACTTC.

The chain joins TRBV19 to TRBJ1-2; TRBD1 agrees at 7 bases. Per germline, CDR1 LNHDA and CDR2 SQIVND (reference sequence). With V trimmed by 9 bases and J by 4 bases, 14 bases remained unmatched. The CDR3 has 15 amino acids. CDR3 nucleotides: TGTGCCAGAAAACTAGACAGGGAGGAAGTCTATGGCTACACCTTC. It codes for CARKLDREEVYGYTF. Full variable domain (rest looked up from reference TRBV19 and TRBJ1-2): DGGITQSPKYLFRKEGQNVTLSCEQNLNHDAMYWYRQDPGQGLRLIYYSQIVNDFQKGDIAEGYSVSREKKESFPLTVTSAQKNPTAFYLCARKLDREEVYGYTFGSGTRLTVV.

The chain links TRBV12-1 to TRBJ1-5; the table's D gene call, TRBD1, was not cross checked with the DNA. TRBV12-1 is deemed a pseudogene. The CDR3 sequence is 15 residues long. The CDR3 sequence: CASSPDRVSNQPQHF. The CDR3 nucleotides are TGTGCCAGCAGCCCTGACAGGGTTAGCAATCAGCCCCAGCATTTT.

The genes are TRBV4-3 and TRBJ2-5; TRBD1 is a possible D gene (8 bases). Germline V CDR1 and CDR2: LGHNA, YSLEER. There are 16 residues in the CDR3. Trimming stripped 0 bases from V and 5 bases from J, with 16 bases between. CDR3 protein: CASSQDLGGTGETQYF. DNA of the CDR3: TGCGCCAGCAGCCAAGATCTCGGGGGGACAGGCGAGACCCAGTACTTC.

The rearrangement uses TRBV4-2 and TRBJ2-3; 12 positions agree with TRBD2. Germline CDR1 is LGHNA and CDR2 is YNFKEQ. The CDR3 length is 16 residues. V gave up 4 bases and J gave up 4 bases; unmatched junction bases: 6. Written as DNA, the CDR3 is TGTGCCAGCAGCCGATTGACTAGCGGGAGTGCAGATACGCAGTATTTT. This translates into CASSRLTSGSADTQYF.

This chain connects TRBV7-8 to TRBJ1-1, with D tentatively TRBD1 (5 bases). CDR1 and CDR2 from the germline V gene are SGHVS and FQNEAQ. The CDR3 totals 15 residues. V was cut by 2 bases and J by 3 bases, with 13 bases left in between. The CDR3, as DNA: TGTGCCAGCAGCTTACGGGGGGTCGAGGACACTGAAGCTTTCTTT. Translating gives CASSLRGVEDTEAFF.